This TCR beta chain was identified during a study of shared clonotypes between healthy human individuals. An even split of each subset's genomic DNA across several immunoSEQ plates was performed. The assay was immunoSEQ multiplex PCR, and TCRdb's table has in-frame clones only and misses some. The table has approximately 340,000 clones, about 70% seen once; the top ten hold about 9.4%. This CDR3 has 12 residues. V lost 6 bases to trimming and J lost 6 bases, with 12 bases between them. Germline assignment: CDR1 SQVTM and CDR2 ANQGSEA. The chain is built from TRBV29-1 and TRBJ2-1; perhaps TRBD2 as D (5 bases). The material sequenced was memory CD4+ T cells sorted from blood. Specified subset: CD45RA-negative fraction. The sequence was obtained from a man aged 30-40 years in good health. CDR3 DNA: TGCAGCGTGCGGGCCAACAGCAATGAGCAGTTCTTC. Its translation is CSVRANSNEQFF.